This TCR beta chain stems from a study of blood T cell repertoires in COVID-19. With V trimmed by 4 bases and J by 2 bases, 16 bases remained unmatched. Germline CDR1 is SGHVS and CDR2 is FQNEAQ. This CDR3 contains 20 residues. This clone was detected once. The method was immunoSEQ multiplex PCR; TCRdb's version includes in-frame clones alone and lacks a portion of them. The data hold under 150,000 clones, with around 87% observed a single time. The chain is built from TRBV7-8 and TRBJ1-6; 8 bases agree with TRBD1. The clonotype comes from a woman between 40 and 55 years old with acute or convalescent COVID-19. The sample was peripheral blood. The CDR3 nucleotides read TGTGCCAGCAGCTGGGAGGTCGGACAGGGTTGGAGGACCTATAATTCACCCCTCCACTTT. Its translation: CASSWEVGQGWRTYNSPLHF.